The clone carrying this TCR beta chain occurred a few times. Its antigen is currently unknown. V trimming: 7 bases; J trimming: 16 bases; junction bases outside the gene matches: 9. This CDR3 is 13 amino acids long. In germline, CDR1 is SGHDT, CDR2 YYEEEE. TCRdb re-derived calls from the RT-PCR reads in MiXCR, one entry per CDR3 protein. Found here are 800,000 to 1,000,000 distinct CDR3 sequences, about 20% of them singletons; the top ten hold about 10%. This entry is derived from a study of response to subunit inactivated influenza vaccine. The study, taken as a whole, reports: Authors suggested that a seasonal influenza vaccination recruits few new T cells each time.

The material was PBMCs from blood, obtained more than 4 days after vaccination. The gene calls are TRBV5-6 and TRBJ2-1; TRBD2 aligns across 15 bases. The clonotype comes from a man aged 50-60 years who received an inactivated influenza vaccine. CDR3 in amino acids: CASLGTSGGPPFF. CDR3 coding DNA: TGTGCCAGCTTGGGGACTAGCGGGGGGCCACCCTTCTTC.